The next 27 T cell receptor beta chains were all read from a single sample in a study of Graves' ophthalmopathy and Graves' hyperthyroidism. As the template, RNA transcripts were used to amplify TCR beta CDR3 regions. Scientists carried out first-round RT-PCR using HTBI primers and then a second-round multiplex PCR. TCRdb processed the multiplex PCR reads anew with MiXCR; each CDR3 protein has one entry. Of some 380,000 distinct CDR3 sequences listed, roughly 14% were seen once; the top ten hold about 7.3%. The specimen sequenced was peripheral blood. These receptors were taken from a woman aged 18-35 years with stable Graves' hyperthyroidism.

The chain has TRBV27 and TRBJ1-2; D gene ambiguous. CDR1 and CDR2 from the germline V gene are MNHEY and SMNVEV (reference sequence). V gave up 0 bases and J gave up 2 bases, with 16 bases separating them. This CDR3 is 17 amino acids long. This chain's CDR3 is CASSLSYSAGFNYGYTF. DNA for the CDR3: TGTGCCAGCAGTTTATCGTACTCGGCAGGATTCAACTATGGCTACACCTTC.

This clonotype was detected ten times or more. The gene calls are TRBV4-1 and TRBJ2-2, with D possibly matching TRBD1 (5 bases). Germline V CDR1 and CDR2: MGHRA, YSYEKL. The CDR3 loop spans 17 amino acids. V was clipped by 1 base and J by 5 bases, with 17 bases between them. DNA for the CDR3: TGCGCCAGCAGCCAAGGTAGCAGGCAGGGATTTACCGGGGAGCTGTTTTTT. It translates to CASSQGSRQGFTGELFF.

Many counts were recorded for this clonotype. The chain is built from TRBV12-3 or TRBV12-4 and TRBJ1-6, with a possible D match to TRBD1 (5 bases). Trimming took off 7 bases at V and 2 bases at J, with 18 bases between the two ends. The CDR3 totals 17 residues. The CDR3 protein is CASTKRSGGPYNSPLHF. The DNA for the CDR3 is TGTGCCAGCACCAAACGCTCCGGGGGACCCTATAATTCACCCCTCCACTTT.

The gene calls are TRBV6-2 or TRBV6-3 and TRBJ1-5; 7 nucleotides align to TRBD1. CDR3 size: 16 residues. With 2 bases clipped from V and 4 bases from J, the junction kept 8 bases outside the gene matches. Per germline, CDR1 MNHEY and CDR2 SVGEGT. The CDR3: CASSYAYRGSNQPQHF. CDR3 coding DNA: TGTGCCAGCAGTTACGCTTACAGGGGATCAAATCAGCCCCAGCATTTT.

In DNA form, the CDR3 reads TGTGCCAGCCAAGGTGCCTATGGCTACACCTTC. Its protein product is CASQGAYGYTF. This rearrangement joins TRBV6-1 to TRBJ1-2; D is unclear. Trimming took off 8 bases at V and 4 bases at J, with 8 bases between the two ends. The length of the CDR3 is 11 residues. From germline, CDR1 is MNHNS and CDR2 SASEGT.

This clonotype was observed many times. V gene TRBV29-1 combines with J gene TRBJ1-1; no clear D gene. The CDR3 covers 13 residues. In germline, CDR1 is SQVTM, CDR2 ANQGSEA. With 1 base removed from V and 11 bases from J, the gap between germline ends came to 17 bases. DNA of the CDR3: TGCAGCGTTGAAGGAGGCAATCGAAGGACCGCTTTCTTT. Translating gives CSVEGGNRRTAFF.

This clonotype was detected many times. The chain employs TRBV2 and TRBJ2-1; D is ambiguous. The CDR3 consists of 14 residues. Trimming removed 3 bases from V and 4 bases from J, with 10 bases in between. Germline-derived CDR1 and CDR2 are SNHLY and FYNNEI. CDR3 sequence reads: CASSDSETYNEQFF. CDR3 DNA sequence: TGTGCCAGCAGTGACAGCGAGACATACAATGAGCAGTTCTTC.

CDR3 amino acids: CASSFMTGGPVGYTF. The DNA for the CDR3 is TGCGCCAGCAGCTTCATGACAGGGGGTCCCGTGGGATACACCTTC. V gene TRBV5-1 combines with J gene TRBJ1-2; 9 positions agree with TRBD1. This CDR3 region has 15 residues. The germline V gene encodes CDR1 SGHRS and CDR2 YFSETQ. V dropped 2 bases and J dropped 11; count of bases not matched to a gene: 13. The whole variable domain, remainder taken from reference TRBV5-1 and TRBJ1-2, is KAGVTQTPRYLIKTRGQQVTLSCSPISGHRSVSWYQQTPGQGLQFLFEYFSETQRNKGNFPGRFSGRQFSNSRSEMNVSTLELGDSALYLCASSFMTGGPVGYTFGSGTRLTVV.

This clonotype has a count of ten or more. The rearrangement links TRBV5-8 to TRBJ1-6, with a tentative D call TRBD1 (5 bases). Germline-derived CDR1 and CDR2 are SGHTS and YDEGEE. V lost 0 bases to trimming and J lost 6 bases, with 16 bases between them. CDR3 length: 17 amino acids. The CDR3 DNA sequence: TGTGCCAGCAGCTTGGAACGTCGGGCAGGGAGTAATTCACCCCTCCACTTT. It is translated as CASSLERRAGSNSPLHF.

With respect to this clonotype: A much larger clone sits a single nucleotide away, making a read error possible. The chain employs TRBV20-1 and TRBJ2-7; D might be TRBD2 (6 bases). The CDR3 contains 14 residues. Germline V lookup: CDR1 DFQATT, CDR2 SNEGSKA (reference sequence). This chain's CDR3 is CCARRDSRSYEQYF. The CDR3 DNA sequence: TGCTGTGCTAGACGGGACTCCCGCTCCTACGAGCAGTACTTC.

This clonotype was detected many times. V gene TRBV2 combines with J gene TRBJ2-7; tentative D call: TRBD1 (6 bases). In germline, CDR1 is SNHLY, CDR2 FYNNEI. The CDR3 runs to 12 residues. Trimming removed 8 bases from V and 3 bases from J, with 11 bases in between. This CDR3 is CASRQDNYEQYF. CDR3 nucleotides: TGTGCCAGCCGACAGGACAACTACGAGCAGTACTTC.

This clonotype was seen a few times. V is TRBV29-1 and J is TRBJ2-3; no reliable D call. V was cut by 3 bases and J by 0 bases, with 4 bases left in between. This CDR3 spans 12 amino acids. The germline gives CDR1 SQVTM, CDR2 ANQGSEA. Here the CDR3 reads CSVEFSTDTQYF. In DNA form, the CDR3 reads TGCAGCGTTGAGTTCAGCACAGATACGCAGTATTTT.

The sample holds many counts of this clonotype. The chain couples TRBV7-2 to TRBJ1-2, with 7 bases lining up with TRBD1. The CDR3 sequence is 13 residues long. In germline, CDR1 is SGHTA, CDR2 FQGNSA. After removal of 5 bases from V and 4 bases from J, the junction contained 4 bases not matched to a gene. The CDR3 loop reads CASSRTGSYGYTF. Here the CDR3 DNA reads TGTGCCAGCAGCCGGACAGGCTCCTATGGCTACACCTTC.

This clonotype was observed a handful of times. This chain joins TRBV2 and TRBJ1-1; D ambiguous. Trimming stripped 7 bases from V and 10 bases from J, with 19 bases between. Germline values: CDR1 SNHLY, CDR2 FYNNEI. The CDR3 loop spans 13 amino acids. The chain's CDR3 is CASTGRLSFGAFF. CDR3 nucleotides: TGTGCCAGCACTGGCCGACTTTCATTTGGAGCTTTCTTT.

The chain carries TRBV5-1 and TRBJ2-4; the match to TRBD2 covers 10 bases. Germline V gene sequence: CDR1 SGHRS, CDR2 YFSETQ. The CDR3 is 15 amino acids. V was pared by 2 bases and J by 9 bases, with 8 bases of the junction left unmatched. DNA of the CDR3: TGCGCCAGCAGCTTCACTAGCGGGGAGGGTATCATTCAGTACTTC. Translation: CASSFTSGEGIIQYF.

The genes are TRBV11-1 and TRBJ2-2, with 7 positions matching TRBD1. V gave up 5 bases and J gave up 6 bases; unmatched junction bases: 9. Per germline, CDR1 SGHAT and CDR2 FQDESV (reference sequence). This CDR3 has 15 residues. Written as DNA, the CDR3 is TGTGCCAGCAGCGGAGACAGGGTCCCATCCGGGGAGCTGTTTTTT. Translating it yields CASSGDRVPSGELFF. Full variable domain (outside the CDR3, taken from reference TRBV11-1 and TRBJ2-2): EAEVAQSPRYKITEKSQAVAFWCDPISGHATLYWYRQILGQGPELLVQFQDESVVDDSQLPKDRFSAERLKGVDSTLKIQPAELGDSAMYLCASSGDRVPSGELFFGEGSRLTVL.

This clonotype was picked up many times. CDR3 nucleotides: TGTGCCACCAGTGACCCCAGGGGTGGCTACACCTTC. Translation gives CATSDPRGGYTF. The genes are TRBV24-1 and TRBJ1-2; possible D gene TRBD1, 6 bases. Trimming took 4 bases from V and 7 from J, leaving 9 bases between them. In germline, CDR1 is KGHDR, CDR2 SFDVKD. The CDR3 is 12 residues long.

This clonotype has a count of ten or more. The chain uses TRBV19 and TRBJ2-2, with 8 bases identical to TRBD2. CDR3 length: 17 amino acids. V was pared by 5 bases and J by 4 bases, with 12 bases of the junction left unmatched. Germline V gene data show CDR1 as LNHDA and CDR2 as SQIVND (reference sequence). The DNA of the CDR3 is TGTGCCAGTAGTCGACGGACTGGAGCGGGGGCCACCGGGGAGCTGTTTTTT. Translation gives CASSRRTGAGATGELFF.

This clonotype came up many times. The CDR3 nucleotides are TGTGCCAGCAGTCGACTGGGAAAAGGCTTTGGCTACACCTTC. Residues: CASSRLGKGFGYTF. This chain links TRBV7-9 with TRBJ1-2; D ambiguous. CDR1 is SEHNR, CDR2 FQNEAQ, per germline (reference sequence). V shed 6 bases and J shed 7 bases, with 18 bases lying between them. This CDR3 spans 14 amino acids.

The table lists this clonotype with many counts. The chain employs TRBV11-2 and TRBJ2-5; no definite D call. V lost 1 base, J lost 1 base, and 7 bases lay in between. From germline, CDR1 is SGHAT and CDR2 FQNNGV. The CDR3 is made up of 14 amino acids. CDR3 sequence: CASSLGRAQETQYF. CDR3 bases: TGTGCCAGCAGCTTAGGCAGAGCCCAAGAGACCCAGTACTTC.

Notes on this clonotype: A much larger clone sits a single nucleotide away, making a read error possible. The CDR3 loop reads CSASRAQETQCF. CDR3 bases: TGCAGTGCCAGCCGGGCCCAAGAGACCCAGTGCTTC. The chain employs TRBV20-1 and TRBJ2-5; D not certain. Germline-derived CDR1 and CDR2 are DFQATT and SNEGSKA (reference sequence). The CDR3 is 12 residues long.

This clonotype was counted ten times or more. The rearrangement joins TRBV20-1 to TRBJ1-3; no reliable D call. This CDR3 spans 12 amino acids. Germline V gives CDR1 DFQATT, CDR2 SNEGSKA (reference sequence). V was cut by 3 bases and J by 4 bases, with 7 bases left in between. The CDR3 is CSARVGGNTIYF. The CDR3, as DNA: TGCAGTGCTAGGGTAGGAGGAAACACCATATATTTT.

Of note for this clonotype: A much larger clone differs from this one at a single base, so this may be a read error. No conserved phenylalanine or tryptophan ends this CDR3, so it is likely a read error. The CDR3 DNA reads TGTGCCAGCAATATATGGGGGGCAACTGAAGCTTTCTAT. This codes for CASNIWGATEAFY. V and J are TRBV6-2 or TRBV6-3 and TRBJ1-1; D is possibly TRBD1 (6 bases). The CDR3 spans 13 residues. The V and J ends lost 7 bases and 5 bases respectively, with 14 bases between them. The germline V gene has CDR1 MNHEY and CDR2 SVGEGT.

At least ten counts were recorded for this clonotype. This chain links TRBV5-1 with TRBJ1-2, with D possibly TRBD1 on 6 matching bases. Trimming shortened V by 7 bases and J by 3 bases, and 13 bases separated the two germline ends. The CDR3 has 13 residues. CDR1 SGHRS and CDR2 YFSETQ come from the germline V gene. CDR3 amino acids: CASRETGYYGYTF. The CDR3 DNA follows: TGCGCCAGCCGTGAAACAGGGTACTATGGCTACACCTTC.

This clonotype was seen only a few times. The genes are TRBV28 and TRBJ2-5, with 8 bases that match TRBD2. The CDR3 loop spans 14 amino acids. After removal of 7 bases from V and 5 bases from J, the junction contained 9 bases not matched to a gene. CDR1 is MDHEN, CDR2 SYDVKM, per germline. The CDR3 DNA reads TGTGCCAGCACCTCGGGAGGGAATAGGGAGACCCAGTACTTC. Amino acid sequence: CASTSGGNRETQYF.

The rearrangement links TRBV6-5 to TRBJ2-5; TRBD2 might be the D (5 bases). V was shortened by 2 bases and J by 0 bases, with 13 bases between the two germline ends. The germline gives CDR1 MNHEY, CDR2 SVGAGI. The CDR3 consists of 16 residues. The CDR3 DNA follows: TGTGCCAGCAGTTACCATCCTTGGCGGGACCAAGAGACCCAGTACTTC. Residues: CASSYHPWRDQETQYF.

A word on this clonotype: A read error may explain this, as a much larger clone is one base away. The CDR3 sequence: CASSLVLGGASF. The CDR3 coding sequence is TGTGCCAGCAGTTTGGTTCTTGGGGGAGCTTCCTTT. This chain connects TRBV12-3 or TRBV12-4 to TRBJ1-1, with D tentatively TRBD1 (5 bases). CDR3 length equals 12 residues.